Described below is a single T cell receptor (beta chain) sequence and its context. The record originates from a study of blood T cell repertoires in COVID-19. Using immunoSEQ multiplex PCR, the repertoire was profiled, and TCRdb retains in-frame clones only, with some absent. The table has about 67,000 clones, approximately 87% seen once. There are 15 residues in the CDR3. Germline values: CDR1 GTSNPN, CDR2 SVGIG (reference sequence). With 4 bases clipped from V and 1 base from J, the junction kept 9 bases outside the gene matches. V usage is TRBV30 and J usage is TRBJ1-1; 7 nucleotides line up with TRBD1. The material sequenced was peripheral blood. The clonotype was recovered from a man in his forties or fifties with active COVID-19. CDR3 sequence reads: CAWTRGRGTNTEAFF. CDR3 coding DNA: TGTGCCTGGACAAGGGGGCGGGGTACGAACACTGAAGCTTTCTTT.